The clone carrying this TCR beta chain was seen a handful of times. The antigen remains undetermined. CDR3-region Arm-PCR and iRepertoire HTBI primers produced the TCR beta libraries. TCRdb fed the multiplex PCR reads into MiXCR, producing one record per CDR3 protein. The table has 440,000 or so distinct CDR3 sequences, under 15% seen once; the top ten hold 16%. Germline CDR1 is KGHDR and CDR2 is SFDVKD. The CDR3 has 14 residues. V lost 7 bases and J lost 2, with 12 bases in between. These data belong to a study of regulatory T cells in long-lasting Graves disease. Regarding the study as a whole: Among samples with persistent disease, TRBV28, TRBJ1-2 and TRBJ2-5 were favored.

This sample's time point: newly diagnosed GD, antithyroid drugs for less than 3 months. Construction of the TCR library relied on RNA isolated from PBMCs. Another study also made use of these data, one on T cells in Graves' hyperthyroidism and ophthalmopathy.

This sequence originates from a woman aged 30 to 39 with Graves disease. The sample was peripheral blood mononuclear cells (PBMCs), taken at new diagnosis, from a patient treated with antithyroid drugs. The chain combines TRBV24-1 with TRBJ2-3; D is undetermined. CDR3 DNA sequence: TGTGCCACCAGGGCCGGTCTGAACACAGATACGCAGTATTTT. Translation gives CATRAGLNTDTQYF.